This T cell receptor beta chain was captured in a study of T cell responses to AZD1222 COVID-19 vaccine. Some clones are missing from TCRdb's copy, which holds only in-frame ones; the method was immunoSEQ multiplex PCR. The data contain 86,000 or so clones, 85% to 90% of them singletons. The CDR3 totals 18 residues. V was trimmed by 0 bases and J by 2 bases, leaving 18 bases between them. Germline V CDR1 and CDR2: SGHRS, YFSETQ. The V call is TRBV5-1, the J call TRBJ2-1; D could derive from TRBD1 or TRBD2 (5 bases each). The sample in question was peripheral blood, obtained 28 days after the second AZD1222 dose. The receptor's source is an adult who received the AZD1222 COVID-19 vaccine. The CDR3 is CASSLGDLGAAAYNEQFF. CDR3 coding DNA: TGCGCCAGCAGCTTGGGGGACCTAGGAGCTGCGGCCTACAATGAGCAGTTCTTC. The whole variable domain, filled in from reference TRBV5-1 and TRBJ2-1, reads KAGVTQTPRYLIKTRGQQVTLSCSPISGHRSVSWYQQTPGQGLQFLFEYFSETQRNKGNFPGRFSGRQFSNSRSEMNVSTLELGDSALYLCASSLGDLGAAAYNEQFFGPGTRLTVL.